This T cell receptor beta chain is from a study of shared clonotypes between healthy human individuals. Study as a whole: Each donor's CD8 memory used one plate, CD8 naive two, each CD4 subset three. Overall study findings and caveats: The study generally estimated greater richness for naive than memory subsets. Collection of samples was limited to blood; tissue repertoires likely differ. The represented genetic and exposure-history diversity was limited by the small number of donors.

Clones were sequenced by immunoSEQ multiplex PCR, and TCRdb holds only the in-frame ones, with some missing. Of approximately 2,000,000 clones listed, just under 95% were seen once; the top ten hold more than 1.5%. Positive CCR7 selection of CD45RO-negative cells yielded the naive CD8 cells, and terminally differentiated effector memory CD45RA+ cells were excluded. V lost 2 bases to trimming and J lost 1 base; unmatched junction nucleotides: 5. The germline CDR1 and CDR2 sequences are MNHNS and SASEGT. This CDR3 is 15 amino acids long. Remarks on this clone: The antigen remains unidentified.

The genes are TRBV6-1 and TRBJ2-7, with 7 bases that match TRBD2. The TCR sequence derives from a young man in good health. Some clones in this sample may be carry-over from other donors' samples. The sample consisted of naive CD8+ T cells from PBMCs. CDR3 sequence (DNA): TGTGCCAGCAGTGAATGGGGGGGGTCTTCCTACGAGCAGTACTTC. Its protein is CASSEWGGSSYEQYF.